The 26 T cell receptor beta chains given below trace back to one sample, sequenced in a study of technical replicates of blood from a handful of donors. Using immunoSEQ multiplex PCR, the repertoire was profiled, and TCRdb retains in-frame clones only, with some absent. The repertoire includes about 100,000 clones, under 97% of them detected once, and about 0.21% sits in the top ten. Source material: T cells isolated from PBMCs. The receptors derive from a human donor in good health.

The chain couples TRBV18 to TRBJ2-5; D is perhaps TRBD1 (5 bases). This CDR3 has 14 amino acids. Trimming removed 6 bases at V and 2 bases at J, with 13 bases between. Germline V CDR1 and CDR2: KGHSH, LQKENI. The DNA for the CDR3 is TGTGCCAGCTCGAGAACTGGGGCGCAAGAGACCCAGTACTTC. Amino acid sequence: CASSRTGAQETQYF.

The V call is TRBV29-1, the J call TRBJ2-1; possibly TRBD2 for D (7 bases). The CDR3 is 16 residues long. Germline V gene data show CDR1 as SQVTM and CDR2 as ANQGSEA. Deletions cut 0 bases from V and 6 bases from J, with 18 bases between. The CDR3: CSVEEGKVRGGNEQFF. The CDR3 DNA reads TGCAGCGTTGAAGAAGGGAAAGTGAGGGGGGGCAATGAGCAGTTCTTC.

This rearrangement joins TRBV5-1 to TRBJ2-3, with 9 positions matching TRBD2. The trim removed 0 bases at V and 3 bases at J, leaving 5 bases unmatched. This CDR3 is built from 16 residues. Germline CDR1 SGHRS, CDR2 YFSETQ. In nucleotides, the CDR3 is TGCGCCAGCAGCTTGGTGGCTAGCGGGGTTACAGATACGCAGTATTTT. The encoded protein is CASSLVASGVTDTQYF.

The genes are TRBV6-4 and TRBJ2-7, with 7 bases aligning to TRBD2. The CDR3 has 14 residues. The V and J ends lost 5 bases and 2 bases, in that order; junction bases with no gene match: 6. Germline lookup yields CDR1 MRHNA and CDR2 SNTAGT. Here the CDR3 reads CASSPERGPYEQYF. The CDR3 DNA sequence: TGTGCCAGCAGTCCAGAGCGGGGCCCCTACGAGCAGTACTTC.

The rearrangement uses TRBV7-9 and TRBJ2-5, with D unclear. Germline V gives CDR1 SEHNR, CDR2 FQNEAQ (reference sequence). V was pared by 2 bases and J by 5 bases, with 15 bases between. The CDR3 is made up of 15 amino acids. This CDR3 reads CASSLPDLALETQYF. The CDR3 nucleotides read TGTGCCAGCAGCTTACCCGATCTCGCGCTGGAGACCCAGTACTTC.

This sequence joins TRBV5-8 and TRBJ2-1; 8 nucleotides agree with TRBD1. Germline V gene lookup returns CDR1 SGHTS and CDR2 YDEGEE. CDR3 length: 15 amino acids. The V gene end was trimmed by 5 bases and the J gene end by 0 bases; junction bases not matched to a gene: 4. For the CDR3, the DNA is TGTGCCAGCAGGGACAGGGCTAGCTCCTACAATGAGCAGTTCTTC. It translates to CASRDRASSYNEQFF.

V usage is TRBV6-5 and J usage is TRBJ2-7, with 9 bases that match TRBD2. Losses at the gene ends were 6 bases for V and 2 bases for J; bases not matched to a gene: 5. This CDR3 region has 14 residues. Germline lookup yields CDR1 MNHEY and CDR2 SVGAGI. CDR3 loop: CASSPREGPYEQYF. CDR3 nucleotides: TGTGCCAGCAGCCCGCGGGAGGGCCCCTACGAGCAGTACTTC.

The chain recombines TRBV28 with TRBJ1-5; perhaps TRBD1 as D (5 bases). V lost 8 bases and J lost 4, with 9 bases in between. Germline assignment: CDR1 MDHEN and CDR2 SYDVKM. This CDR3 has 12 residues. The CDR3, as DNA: TGTGCCAGCGCAGGGCCAAATCAGCCCCAGCATTTT. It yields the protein CASAGPNQPQHF.

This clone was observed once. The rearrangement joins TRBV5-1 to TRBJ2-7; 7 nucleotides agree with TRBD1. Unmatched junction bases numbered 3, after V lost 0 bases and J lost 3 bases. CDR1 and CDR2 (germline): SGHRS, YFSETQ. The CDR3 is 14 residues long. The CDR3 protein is CASSLGDRYYEQYF. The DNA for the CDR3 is TGCGCCAGCAGCTTGGGGGACAGATACTACGAGCAGTACTTC.

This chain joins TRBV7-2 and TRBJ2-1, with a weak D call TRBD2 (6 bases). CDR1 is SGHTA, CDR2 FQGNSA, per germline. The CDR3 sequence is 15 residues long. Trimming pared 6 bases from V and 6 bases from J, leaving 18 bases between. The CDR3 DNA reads TGTGCCAGCAGACCGAAAAAACTAGCCTCCAATGAGCAGTTCTTC. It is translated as CASRPKKLASNEQFF.

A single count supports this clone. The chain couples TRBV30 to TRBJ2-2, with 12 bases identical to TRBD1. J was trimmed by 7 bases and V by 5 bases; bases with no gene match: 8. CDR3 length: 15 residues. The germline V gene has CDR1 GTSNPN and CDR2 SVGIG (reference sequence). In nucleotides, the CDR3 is TGTGCCTGGCCCCGGGACAGGGGGCCAGACGGGGAGCTGTTTTTT. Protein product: CAWPRDRGPDGELFF.

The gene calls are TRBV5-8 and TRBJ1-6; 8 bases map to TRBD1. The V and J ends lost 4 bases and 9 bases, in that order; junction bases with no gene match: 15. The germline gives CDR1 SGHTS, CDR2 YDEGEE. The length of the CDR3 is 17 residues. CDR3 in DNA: TGTGCCAGCAGCCCAGACAGGGGAGTGGAGGCTGCTTCACCCCTCCACTTT. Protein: CASSPDRGVEAASPLHF.

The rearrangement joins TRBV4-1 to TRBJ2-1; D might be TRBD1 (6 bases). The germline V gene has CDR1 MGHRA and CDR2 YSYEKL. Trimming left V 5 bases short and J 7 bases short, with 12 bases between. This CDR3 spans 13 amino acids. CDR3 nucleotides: TGCGCCAGCAGCTGGGGGCAAGCGAATGAGCAGTTCTTC. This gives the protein CASSWGQANEQFF.

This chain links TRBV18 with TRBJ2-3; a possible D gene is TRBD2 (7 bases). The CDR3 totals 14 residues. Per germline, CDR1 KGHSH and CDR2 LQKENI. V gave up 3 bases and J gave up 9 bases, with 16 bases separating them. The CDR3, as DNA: TGTGCCAGCTCACCGGGGGGGCAGTTAGCGACGCAGTATTTT. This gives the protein CASSPGGQLATQYF.

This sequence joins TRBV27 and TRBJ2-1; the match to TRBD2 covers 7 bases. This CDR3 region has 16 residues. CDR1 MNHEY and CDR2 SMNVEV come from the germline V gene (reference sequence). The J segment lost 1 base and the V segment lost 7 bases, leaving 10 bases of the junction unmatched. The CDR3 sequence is CASIPGGGYSYNEQFF. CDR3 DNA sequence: TGTGCCAGCATCCCTGGGGGAGGGTATTCCTACAATGAGCAGTTCTTC.

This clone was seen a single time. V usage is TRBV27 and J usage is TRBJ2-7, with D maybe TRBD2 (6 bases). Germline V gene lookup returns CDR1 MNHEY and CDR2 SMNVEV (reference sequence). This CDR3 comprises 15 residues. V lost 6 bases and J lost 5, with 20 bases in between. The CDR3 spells CASSPGRGISDEQYF. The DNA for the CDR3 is TGTGCCAGCAGCCCCGGGCGGGGTATATCGGACGAGCAGTACTTC.

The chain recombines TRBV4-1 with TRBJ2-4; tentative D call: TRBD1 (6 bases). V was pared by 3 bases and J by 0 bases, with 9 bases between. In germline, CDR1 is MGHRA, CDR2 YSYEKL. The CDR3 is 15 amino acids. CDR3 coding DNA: TGCGCCAGCAGCCACCCAGGGGTAGCCAAAAACATTCAGTACTTC. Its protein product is CASSHPGVAKNIQYF.

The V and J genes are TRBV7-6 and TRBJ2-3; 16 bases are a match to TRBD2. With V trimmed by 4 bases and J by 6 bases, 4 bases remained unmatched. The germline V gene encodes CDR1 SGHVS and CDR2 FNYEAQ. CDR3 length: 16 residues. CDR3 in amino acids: CASSSGLAGGMDTQYF. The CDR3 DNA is TGTGCCAGCAGCTCGGGACTAGCGGGGGGGATGGATACGCAGTATTTT.

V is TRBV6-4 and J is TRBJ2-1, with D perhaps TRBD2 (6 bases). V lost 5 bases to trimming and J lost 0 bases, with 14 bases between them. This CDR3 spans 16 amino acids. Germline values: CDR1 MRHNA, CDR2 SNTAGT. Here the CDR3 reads CASSPLAASSYNEQFF. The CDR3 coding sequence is TGTGCCAGCAGTCCTTTAGCGGCTAGCTCCTACAATGAGCAGTTCTTC.

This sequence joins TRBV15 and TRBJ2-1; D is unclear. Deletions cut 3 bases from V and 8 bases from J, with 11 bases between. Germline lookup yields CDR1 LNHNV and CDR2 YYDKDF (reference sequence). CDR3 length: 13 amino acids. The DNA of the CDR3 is TGTGCCACCAGCAGTCGCGCAAGTGATGAGCAGTTCTTC. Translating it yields CATSSRASDEQFF.

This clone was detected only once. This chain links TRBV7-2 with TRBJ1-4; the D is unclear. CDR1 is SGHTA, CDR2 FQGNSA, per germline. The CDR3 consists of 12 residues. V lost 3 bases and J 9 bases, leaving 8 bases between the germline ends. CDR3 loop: CASSFRGQKLFF. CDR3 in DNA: TGTGCCAGCAGCTTCCGAGGGCAAAAACTGTTTTTT.

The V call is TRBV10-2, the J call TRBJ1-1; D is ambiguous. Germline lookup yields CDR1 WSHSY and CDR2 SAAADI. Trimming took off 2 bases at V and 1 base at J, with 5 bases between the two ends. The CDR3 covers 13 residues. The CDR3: CASSERGNTEAFF. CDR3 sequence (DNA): TGCGCCAGCAGTGAGCGGGGGAACACTGAAGCTTTCTTT.

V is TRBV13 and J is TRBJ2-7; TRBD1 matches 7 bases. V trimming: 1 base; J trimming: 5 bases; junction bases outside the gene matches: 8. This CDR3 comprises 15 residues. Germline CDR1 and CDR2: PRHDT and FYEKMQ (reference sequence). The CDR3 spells CASSLARIGGNEQYF. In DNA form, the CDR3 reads TGTGCCAGCAGCTTAGCTCGTATAGGGGGCAACGAGCAGTACTTC. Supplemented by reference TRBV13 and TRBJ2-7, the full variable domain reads AAGVIQSPRHLIKEKRETATLKCYPIPRHDTVYWYQQGPGQDPQFLISFYEKMQSDKGSIPDRFSAQQFSDYHSELNMSSLELGDSALYFCASSLARIGGNEQYFGPGTRLTVT.

The DNA of the CDR3 is TGTGCCAGCTCACTAGGAGGGAGCTCCTACAATGAGCAGTTCTTC. Amino acid sequence: CASSLGGSSYNEQFF. The chain carries TRBV18 and TRBJ2-1; D possibly corresponds to TRBD2 (6 bases). The ends were cut back, 4 bases at V and 0 bases at J, with 10 bases in the middle. From germline, CDR1 is KGHSH and CDR2 LQKENI. The CDR3 length is 15 residues. The whole variable domain, filled in from reference TRBV18 and TRBJ2-1, reads NAGVMQNPRHLVRRRGQEARLRCSPMKGHSHVYWYRQLPEEGLKFMVYLQKENIIDESGMPKERFSAEFPKEGPSILRIQQVVRGDSAAYFCASSLGGSSYNEQFFGPGTRLTVL.

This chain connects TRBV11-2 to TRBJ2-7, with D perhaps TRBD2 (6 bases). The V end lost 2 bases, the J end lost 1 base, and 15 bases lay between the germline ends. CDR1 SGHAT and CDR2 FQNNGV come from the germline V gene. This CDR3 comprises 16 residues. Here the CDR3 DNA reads TGTGCCAGCAGCTTAACACCGGGAGTCACGTCCTACGAGCAGTACTTC. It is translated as CASSLTPGVTSYEQYF. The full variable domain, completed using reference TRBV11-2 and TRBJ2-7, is EAGVAQSPRYKIIEKRQSVAFWCNPISGHATLYWYQQILGQGPKLLIQFQNNGVVDDSQLPKDRFSAERLKGVDSTLKIQPAKLEDSAVYLCASSLTPGVTSYEQYFGPGTRLTVT.

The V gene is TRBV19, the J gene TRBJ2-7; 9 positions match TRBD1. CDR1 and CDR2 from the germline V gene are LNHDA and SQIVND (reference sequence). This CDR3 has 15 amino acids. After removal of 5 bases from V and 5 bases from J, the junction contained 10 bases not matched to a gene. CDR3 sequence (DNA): TGTGCCAGTAGTCAACCCGGGACAGGGACCCACGAGCAGTACTTC. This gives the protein CASSQPGTGTHEQYF. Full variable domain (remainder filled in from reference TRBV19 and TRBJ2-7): DGGITQSPKYLFRKEGQNVTLSCEQNLNHDAMYWYRQDPGQGLRLIYYSQIVNDFQKGDIAEGYSVSREKKESFPLTVTSAQKNPTAFYLCASSQPGTGTHEQYFGPGTRLTVT.